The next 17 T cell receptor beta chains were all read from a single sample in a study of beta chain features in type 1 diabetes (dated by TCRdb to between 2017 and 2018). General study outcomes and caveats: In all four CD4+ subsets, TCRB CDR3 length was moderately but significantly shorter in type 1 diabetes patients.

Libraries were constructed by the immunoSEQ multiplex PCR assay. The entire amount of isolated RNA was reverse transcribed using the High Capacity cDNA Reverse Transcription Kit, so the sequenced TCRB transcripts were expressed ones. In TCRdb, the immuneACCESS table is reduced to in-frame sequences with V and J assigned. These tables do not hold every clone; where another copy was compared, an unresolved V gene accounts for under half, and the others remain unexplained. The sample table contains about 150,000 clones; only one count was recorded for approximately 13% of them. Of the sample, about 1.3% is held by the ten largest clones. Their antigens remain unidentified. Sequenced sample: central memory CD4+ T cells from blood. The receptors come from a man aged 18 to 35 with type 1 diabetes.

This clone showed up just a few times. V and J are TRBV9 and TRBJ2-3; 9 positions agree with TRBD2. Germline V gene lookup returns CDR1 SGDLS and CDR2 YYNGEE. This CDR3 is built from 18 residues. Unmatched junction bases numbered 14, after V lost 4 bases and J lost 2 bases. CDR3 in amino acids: CASSPDLGLAGNTDTQYF. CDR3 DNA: TGTGCCAGCAGCCCCGATTTGGGGCTAGCGGGGAACACAGATACGCAGTATTTT.

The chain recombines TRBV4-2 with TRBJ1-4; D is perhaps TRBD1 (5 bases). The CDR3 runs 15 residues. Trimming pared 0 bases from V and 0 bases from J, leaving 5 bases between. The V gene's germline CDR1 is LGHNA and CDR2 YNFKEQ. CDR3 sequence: CASSQETATNEKLFF. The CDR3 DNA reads TGTGCCAGCAGCCAAGAGACAGCAACTAATGAAAAACTGTTTTTT.

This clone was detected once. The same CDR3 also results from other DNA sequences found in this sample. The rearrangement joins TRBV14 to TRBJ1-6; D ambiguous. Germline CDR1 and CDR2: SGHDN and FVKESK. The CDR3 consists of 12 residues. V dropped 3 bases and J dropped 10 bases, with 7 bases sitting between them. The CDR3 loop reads CASSHLGSPLHF. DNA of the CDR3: TGTGCCAGCAGCCACTTAGGGTCACCCCTCCACTTT.

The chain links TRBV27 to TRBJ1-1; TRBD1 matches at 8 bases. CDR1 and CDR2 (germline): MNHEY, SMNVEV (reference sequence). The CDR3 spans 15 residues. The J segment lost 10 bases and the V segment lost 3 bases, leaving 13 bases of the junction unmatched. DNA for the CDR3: TGTGCCAGCAGTTTCGCTCCCGGGACAGGCTCAGCAGCTTTCTTT. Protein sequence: CASSFAPGTGSAAFF.

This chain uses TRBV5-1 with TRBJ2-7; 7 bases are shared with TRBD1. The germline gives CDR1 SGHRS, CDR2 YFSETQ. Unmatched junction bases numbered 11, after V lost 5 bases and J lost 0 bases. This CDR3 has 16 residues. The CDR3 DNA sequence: TGCGCCAGCAGTCCTACAGCCGGGACAGTCTCCTACGAGCAGTACTTC. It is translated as CASSPTAGTVSYEQYF.

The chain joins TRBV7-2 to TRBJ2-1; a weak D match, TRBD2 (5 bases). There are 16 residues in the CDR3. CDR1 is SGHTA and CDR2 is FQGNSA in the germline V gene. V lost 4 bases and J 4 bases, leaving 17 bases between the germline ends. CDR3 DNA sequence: TGTGCCAGCAGCTCTTCGAGCGGAGACTTTTACAATGAGCAGTTCTTC. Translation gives CASSSSSGDFYNEQFF.

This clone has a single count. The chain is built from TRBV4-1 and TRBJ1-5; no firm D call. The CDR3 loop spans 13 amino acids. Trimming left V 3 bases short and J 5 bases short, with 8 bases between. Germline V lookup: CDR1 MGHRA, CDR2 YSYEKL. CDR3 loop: CASSHSGDQPQHF. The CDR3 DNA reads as TGCGCCAGCAGCCACAGCGGGGATCAGCCCCAGCATTTT.

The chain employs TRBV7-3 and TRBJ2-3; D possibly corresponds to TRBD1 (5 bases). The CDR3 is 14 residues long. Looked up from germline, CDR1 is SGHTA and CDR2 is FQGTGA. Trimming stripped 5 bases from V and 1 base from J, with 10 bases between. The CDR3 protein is CASSQGAGTDTQYF. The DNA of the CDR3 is TGTGCCAGCAGCCAAGGGGCGGGCACAGATACGCAGTATTTT.

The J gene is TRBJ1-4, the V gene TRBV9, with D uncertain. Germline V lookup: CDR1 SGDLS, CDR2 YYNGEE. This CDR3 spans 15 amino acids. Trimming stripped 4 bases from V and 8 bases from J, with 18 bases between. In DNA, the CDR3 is TGTGCCAGCAGCTTCCGACCGGGCTTAGAGGAAAAACTGTTTTTT. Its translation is CASSFRPGLEEKLFF.

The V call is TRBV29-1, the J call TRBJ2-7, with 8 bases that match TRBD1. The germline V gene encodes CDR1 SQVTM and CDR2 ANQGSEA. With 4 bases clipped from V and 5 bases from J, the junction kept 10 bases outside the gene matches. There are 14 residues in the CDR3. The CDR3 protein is CSVGFGQGRDEQYF. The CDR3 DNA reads TGCAGCGTTGGTTTCGGACAGGGAAGAGACGAGCAGTACTTC.

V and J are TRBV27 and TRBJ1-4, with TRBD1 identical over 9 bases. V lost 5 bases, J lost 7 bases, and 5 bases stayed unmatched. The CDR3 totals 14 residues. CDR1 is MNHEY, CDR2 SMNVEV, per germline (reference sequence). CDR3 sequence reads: CASSPQGATEKLFF. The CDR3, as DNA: TGTGCCAGCAGTCCACAGGGGGCAACTGAAAAACTGTTTTTT.

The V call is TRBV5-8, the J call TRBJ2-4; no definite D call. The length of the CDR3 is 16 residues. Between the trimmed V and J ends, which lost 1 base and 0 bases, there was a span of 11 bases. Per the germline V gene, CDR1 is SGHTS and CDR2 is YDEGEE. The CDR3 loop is CASSLRYSLAKNIQYF. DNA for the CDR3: TGTGCCAGCAGCTTGCGCTACAGTTTAGCCAAAAACATTCAGTACTTC.

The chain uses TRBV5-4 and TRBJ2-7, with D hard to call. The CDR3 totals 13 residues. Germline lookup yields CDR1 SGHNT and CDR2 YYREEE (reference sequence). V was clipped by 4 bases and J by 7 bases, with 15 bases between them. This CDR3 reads CASSVGREREQYF. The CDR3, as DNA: TGTGCCAGCAGCGTGGGAAGAGAACGGGAGCAGTACTTC.

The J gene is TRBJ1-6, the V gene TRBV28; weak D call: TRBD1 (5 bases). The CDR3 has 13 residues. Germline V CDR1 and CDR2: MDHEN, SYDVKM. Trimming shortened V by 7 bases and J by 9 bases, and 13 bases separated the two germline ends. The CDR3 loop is CASNGGPLSPLHF. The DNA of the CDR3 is TGTGCCAGCAACGGGGGTCCCCTTTCACCCCTCCACTTT.

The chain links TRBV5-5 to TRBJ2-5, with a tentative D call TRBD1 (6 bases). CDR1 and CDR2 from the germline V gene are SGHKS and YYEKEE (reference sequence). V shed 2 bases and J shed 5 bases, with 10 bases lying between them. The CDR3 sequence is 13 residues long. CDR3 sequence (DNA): TGTGCCAGCAGCTTCCGGGACAAGGAGACCCAGTACTTC. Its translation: CASSFRDKETQYF. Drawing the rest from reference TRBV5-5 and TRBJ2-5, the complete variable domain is DAGVTQSPTHLIKTRGQQVTLRCSPISGHKSVSWYQQVLGQGPQFIFQYYEKEERGRGNFPDRFSARQFPNYSSELNVNALLLGDSALYLCASSFRDKETQYFGPGTRLLVL.

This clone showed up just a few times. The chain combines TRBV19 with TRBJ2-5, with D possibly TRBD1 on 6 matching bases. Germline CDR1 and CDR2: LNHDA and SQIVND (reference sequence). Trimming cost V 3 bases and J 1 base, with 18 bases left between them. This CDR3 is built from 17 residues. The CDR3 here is CASSMGQLGRTQETQYF. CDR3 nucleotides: TGTGCCAGTAGTATGGGACAATTAGGACGGACCCAAGAGACCCAGTACTTC.

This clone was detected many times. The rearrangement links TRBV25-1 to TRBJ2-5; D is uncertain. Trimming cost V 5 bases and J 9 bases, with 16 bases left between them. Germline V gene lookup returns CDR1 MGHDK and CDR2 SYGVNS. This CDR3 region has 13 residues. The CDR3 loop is CASSTDPPGAQYF. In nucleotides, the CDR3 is TGTGCCAGCAGTACGGACCCTCCGGGTGCCCAGTACTTC.